This T cell receptor beta chain was captured by sequencing in a study of technical replicates of blood from a handful of donors. The germline V gene encodes CDR1 LGHNA and CDR2 YSLEER. J gave up 1 base and V 4 bases, and 1 base lay outside the gene matches. This CDR3 is 14 amino acids long. The protocol was immunoSEQ multiplex PCR, while the TCRdb copy is restricted to in-frame clones and leaves out a portion. The sample has 50,000 or so clones, around nine tenths seen once. The source material was PBMCs. This TCR was sampled from a human donor in good health. Some clones in this sample may be carry-over from other donors' samples. The gene calls are TRBV4-3 and TRBJ2-5; 9 bases align to TRBD2. The chain's CDR3 is CASSRSGSQETQYF. The CDR3 DNA is TGCGCCAGCAGCCGTAGCGGGAGCCAAGAGACCCAGTACTTC.